This T cell receptor (beta chain) comes out of a study of blood T cell repertoires in COVID-19. Study-wide background: Material from acute and convalescent COVID-19 was sourced from the United States, Italy and Spain.

Trimming stripped 1 base from V and 3 bases from J, with 15 bases between. The CDR3 is 16 residues long. Germline loops: CDR1 MNHNS, CDR2 SASEGT. Source study methods: Nucleated cell counts were estimated from reference gene primer amplification. The table came from immunoSEQ multiplex PCR; TCRdb's copy has only in-frame clones and leaves some out. V, J and clone size are taken as reported in that table, and D and trimming were inferred from the DNA itself. Of some 10,000 clones in the sample, 86% are singletons; the top ten hold roughly 9.6%. The genes are TRBV6-1 and TRBJ1-1, with unresolved D. The receptor was isolated from a man in his sixties with acute or convalescent COVID-19. Sequenced material: peripheral blood. CDR3 region: CASSEDAGYWDTEAFF. DNA for the CDR3: TGTGCCAGCAGTGAAGACGCCGGGTATTGGGACACTGAAGCTTTCTTT.